A selection of T cell receptor beta chains follows, all from one sample in a study of human T cells and chemical hapten exposure. TCRdb passed the RACE reads through MiXCR, listing each CDR3 protein once. The sample comprises about 380,000 distinct CDR3 sequences, about 6.9% of which are singletons, and 4.5% to 6% rests with the top ten. This specimen was whole blood, taken in connection with sensitization to the hapten diphenylcyclopropenone (DPC). These receptors were obtained from a woman under 30 with alopecia areata. Some clones in this sample may be carry-over from other donors' samples. CDR3s include the opening cysteine and the closing phenylalanine or tryptophan. The D gene is left open where the match is weak. The size of a clone is reported for some rows only, either as once, few or many, or as a class for expanded clones.

v_call,j_call,d_call,clone_size,cdr3_nt,cdr3_aa
TRBV2,TRBJ1-2,NA,few,TGTGCCAGCAGTGTACAAGATCCCGACGGCTACACCTTC,CASSVQDPDGYTF
TRBV7-9,TRBJ1-4,NA,many,TGTGCCAGCAGCTTAGGACGCAGATCTAATGAAAAACTGTTTTTT,CASSLGRRSNEKLFF
TRBV25-1,TRBJ1-4,TRBD1,many,TGTGCCAGCAGTGAACCAGGGGGGAATGAAAAACTGTTTTTT,CASSEPGGNEKLFF
TRBV20-1,TRBJ2-7,NA,few,TGCAGTGCGAGGAAGGCAGGGTACAACGAGCAGTACTTC,CSARKAGYNEQYF
TRBV6-1,TRBJ2-7,TRBD2,few,TGTGCCAGCAGTCCACGGACTAGCGGGGGGAACTACGAGCAGTACTTC,CASSPRTSGGNYEQYF
TRBV14,TRBJ2-3,TRBD1,NA,TGTGCCAGCAGCCCCTGGACAGGCCTCACAGGGGATACGCAGTATTTT,CASSPWTGLTGDTQYF
TRBV3-1,TRBJ2-7,NA,NA,TGTGCCTCCCGGCGGGGCGGTTTGGACTACGAGCAGTACTTC,CASRRGGLDYEQYF
TRBV7-2,TRBJ2-4,NA,NA,TGTGCCAGCAGCTTAGGGATCAGCGTCAAAAACATTCAGTACTTC,CASSLGISVKNIQYF
TRBV28,TRBJ1-5,TRBD1,few,TGTGCCAGCAGACTGGGACAGGGGGCCTATAGCAATCAGCCCCAGCATTTT,CASRLGQGAYSNQPQHF
TRBV7-9,TRBJ1-1,NA,NA,TGTGCCAGCAGCCCGTACTCTGAAGCTTTCTTT,CASSPYSEAFF
TRBV6-5,TRBJ1-1,NA,many,TGTGCCAGCTCCCCCGCTGGGTGGAACACTGAAGCTTTCTTT,CASSPAGWNTEAFF
TRBV20-1,TRBJ2-3,NA,NA,TGCAGTGCTAGGGGACCACCGGATACGCAGTATTTT,CSARGPPDTQYF
TRBV29-1,TRBJ2-2,NA,few,TGCGGAGCGACAGGAGGCACCGGGGAGCTGTTTTTT,CGATGGTGELFF
TRBV7-2,TRBJ1-1,NA,few,TGTGCCAGCAGCTTAGCCCCTCTAACTCAGAACACTGAAGCTTTCTTT,CASSLAPLTQNTEAFF
TRBV6-5,TRBJ2-1,TRBD1,NA,TGTGCCAGCAGCCCGGGACAGGGACGTAATGAGCAGTTCTTC,CASSPGQGRNEQFF
TRBV7-2,TRBJ1-5,NA,many,TGTGCCAGCAGCTTAAGGAGCAATCAGCCCCAGCATTTT,CASSLRSNQPQHF
TRBV29-1,TRBJ2-1,TRBD2,NA,TGCAGCGTTGTCCGGGCGGGGGATTACAATGAGCAGTTCTTC,CSVVRAGDYNEQFF
TRBV29-1,TRBJ1-2,NA,many,TGCAGCGGATCCAGGGATAGAGATGGCTACACCTTC,CSGSRDRDGYTF
TRBV20-1,TRBJ2-5,NA,many,TGCAGTGCTCCTCCCCCGGGGGTAGAGACCCAGTACTTC,CSAPPPGVETQYF
TRBV6-1,TRBJ1-6,NA,few,TGTGCCAGCAGTGCAACAGATATTAATTCACCCCTCCACTTT,CASSATDINSPLHF
TRBV4-1,TRBJ2-7,TRBD1,NA,TGCGCCAGCAGCCCCCTAACGGTGGGACAGGGCAGTCACGAGCAGTACTTC,CASSPLTVGQGSHEQYF
TRBV12-3/TRBV12-4,TRBJ2-2,NA,few,TGTGCCAGCAGCCCCCGACCGGACAGCACACGGGGGGAGCTGTTTTTT,CASSPRPDSTRGELFF
TRBV29-1,TRBJ1-3,NA,many,TGCAGCGTTGAAGCCGCTCAAGGGGCACGGGGCTCTGGAAACACCATATATTTT,CSVEAAQGARGSGNTIYF
TRBV20-1,TRBJ1-1,NA,few,TGCAGTGCAGGCCCCCCAGGGAACACTGAAGCTTTCTTT,CSAGPPGNTEAFF
TRBV7-2,TRBJ1-1,TRBD1,few,TGTGCCACTTTGACAGGGGGGTACGCTTTCTTT,CATLTGGYAFF
TRBV3-1,TRBJ1-2,NA,many,TGTGCCAGCAGCCTAGGGGTCAGAGAATCATTTGGCTACACCTTC,CASSLGVRESFGYTF